The entry below gives a single T cell receptor (beta chain) sequence along with its context. What it recognizes is unknown. This table comes from immunoSEQ multiplex PCR, and its TCRdb copy is limited to in-frame clones, with some not included. Among 170,000 or so clones listed, roughly nine tenths were seen once. The source of the sample is a study of T cell responses to AZD1222 COVID-19 vaccine. Study-level findings and limits: Repertoire sampling was restricted to post-peak T cell response timepoints. Among the donors, most were white British and more were female, and clonal diversity was possibly underestimated.

This receptor was obtained from an adult in good health. The sequenced sample was peripheral blood, obtained on day 0 of AZD1222 vaccination.

The CDR3 bases are TGTGCCAGCAGTGACCTCAACAGGGGGACTAAGAACACTGAAGCTTTCTTT. As protein: CASSDLNRGTKNTEAFF. V is TRBV6-1 and J is TRBJ1-1; 8 positions agree with TRBD1. Germline V gives CDR1 MNHNS, CDR2 SASEGT. Trimming cost V 3 bases and J 1 base; bases outside gene matches: 10. This CDR3 spans 17 amino acids.